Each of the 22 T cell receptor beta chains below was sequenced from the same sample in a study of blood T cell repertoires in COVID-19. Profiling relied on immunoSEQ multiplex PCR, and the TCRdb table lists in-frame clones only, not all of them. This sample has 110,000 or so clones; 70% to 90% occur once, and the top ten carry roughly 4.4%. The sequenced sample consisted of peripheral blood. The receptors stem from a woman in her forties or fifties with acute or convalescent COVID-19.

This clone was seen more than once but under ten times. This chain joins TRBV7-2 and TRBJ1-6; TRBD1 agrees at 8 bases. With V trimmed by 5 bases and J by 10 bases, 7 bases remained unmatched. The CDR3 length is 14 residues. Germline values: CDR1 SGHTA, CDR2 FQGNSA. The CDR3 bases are TGTGCCAGCAGCCCGGACAGGGTAGTGTCACCCCTCCACTTT. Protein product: CASSPDRVVSPLHF.

This chain's CDR3 is CASTVRDRDNEQFF. The CDR3 DNA follows: TGTGCCAGCACAGTCCGGGACAGGGATAATGAGCAGTTCTTC. V gene TRBV2 combines with J gene TRBJ2-1, with 9 positions matching TRBD1. This CDR3 spans 14 amino acids. Germline V gene data show CDR1 as SNHLY and CDR2 as FYNNEI. The J segment lost 7 bases and the V segment lost 7 bases, leaving 8 bases of the junction unmatched.

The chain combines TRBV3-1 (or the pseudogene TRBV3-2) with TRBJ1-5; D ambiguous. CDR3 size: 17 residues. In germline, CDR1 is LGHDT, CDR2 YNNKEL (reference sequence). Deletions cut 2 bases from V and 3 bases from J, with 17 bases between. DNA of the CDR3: TGTGCCAGCAGCCAAATGATTCTACGAGTTCCCAATCAGCCCCAGCATTTT. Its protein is CASSQMILRVPNQPQHF.

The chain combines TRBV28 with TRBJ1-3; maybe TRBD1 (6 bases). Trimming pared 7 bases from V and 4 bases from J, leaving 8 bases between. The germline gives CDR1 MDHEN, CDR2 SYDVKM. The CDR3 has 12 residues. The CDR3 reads CASTQGGNTIYF. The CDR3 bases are TGTGCCAGCACACAGGGAGGAAACACCATATATTTT.

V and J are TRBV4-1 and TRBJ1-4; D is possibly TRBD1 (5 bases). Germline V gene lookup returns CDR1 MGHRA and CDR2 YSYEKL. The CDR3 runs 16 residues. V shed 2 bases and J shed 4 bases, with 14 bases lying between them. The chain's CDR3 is CASSQLQGGDNEKLFF. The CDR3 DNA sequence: TGCGCCAGCAGCCAACTCCAGGGCGGTGATAATGAAAAACTGTTTTTT.

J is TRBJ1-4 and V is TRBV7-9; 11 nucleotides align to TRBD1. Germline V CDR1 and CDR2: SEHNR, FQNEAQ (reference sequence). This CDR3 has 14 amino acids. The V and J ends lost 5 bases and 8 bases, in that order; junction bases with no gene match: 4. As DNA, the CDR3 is TGTGCCAGCAGCCCGAGGGACAGGGGGGAAAAACTGTTTTTT. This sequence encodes CASSPRDRGEKLFF.

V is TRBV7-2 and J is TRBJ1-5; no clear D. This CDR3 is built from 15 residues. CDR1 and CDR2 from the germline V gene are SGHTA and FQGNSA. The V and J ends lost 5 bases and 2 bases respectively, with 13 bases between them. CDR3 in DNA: TGTGCCAGCAGCCCAAGTCAAGGAGGCAATCAGCCCCAGCATTTT. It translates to CASSPSQGGNQPQHF. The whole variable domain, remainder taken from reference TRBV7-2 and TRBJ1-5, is GAGVSQSPSNKVTEKGKDVELRCDPISGHTALYWYRQSLGQGLEFLIYFQGNSAPDKSGLPSDRFSAERTGGSVSTLTIQRTQQEDSAVYLCASSPSQGGNQPQHFGDGTRLSIL.

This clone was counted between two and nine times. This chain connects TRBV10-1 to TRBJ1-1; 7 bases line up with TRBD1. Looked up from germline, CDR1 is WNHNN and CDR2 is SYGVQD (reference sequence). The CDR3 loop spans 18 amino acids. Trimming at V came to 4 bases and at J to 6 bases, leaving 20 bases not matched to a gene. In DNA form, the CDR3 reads TGCGCCAGCAGTGGAGTCCGGGCAGGGGGAAATGTAGTGGCTGAAGCTTTCTTT. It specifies CASSGVRAGGNVVAEAFF.

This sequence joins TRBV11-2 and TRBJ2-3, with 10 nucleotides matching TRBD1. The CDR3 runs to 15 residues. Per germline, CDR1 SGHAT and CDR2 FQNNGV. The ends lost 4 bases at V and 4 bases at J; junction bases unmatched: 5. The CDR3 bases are TGTGCCAGCAGCTGGACCGGGACAGGGGCAGATACGCAGTATTTT. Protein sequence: CASSWTGTGADTQYF.

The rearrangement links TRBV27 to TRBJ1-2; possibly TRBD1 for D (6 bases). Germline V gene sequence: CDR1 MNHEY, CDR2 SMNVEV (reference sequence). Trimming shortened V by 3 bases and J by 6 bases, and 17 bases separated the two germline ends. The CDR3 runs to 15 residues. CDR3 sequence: CASSFFRGGKDGYTF. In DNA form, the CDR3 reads TGTGCCAGCAGTTTCTTTCGAGGGGGAAAGGATGGCTACACCTTC.

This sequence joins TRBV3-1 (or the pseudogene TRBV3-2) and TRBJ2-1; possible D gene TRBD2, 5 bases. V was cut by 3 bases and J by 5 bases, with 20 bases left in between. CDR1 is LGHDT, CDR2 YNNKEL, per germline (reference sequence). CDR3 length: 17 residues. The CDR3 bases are TGTGCCAGCAGCCAGGGTGATCCGGGAAGGCCAGACAATGAGCAGTTCTTC. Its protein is CASSQGDPGRPDNEQFF.

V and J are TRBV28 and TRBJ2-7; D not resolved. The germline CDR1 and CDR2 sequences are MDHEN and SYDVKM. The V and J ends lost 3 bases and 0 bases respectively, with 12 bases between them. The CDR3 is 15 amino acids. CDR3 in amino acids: CASSFLNRDSYEQYF. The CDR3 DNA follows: TGTGCCAGCAGTTTTCTGAATCGAGACTCCTACGAGCAGTACTTC.

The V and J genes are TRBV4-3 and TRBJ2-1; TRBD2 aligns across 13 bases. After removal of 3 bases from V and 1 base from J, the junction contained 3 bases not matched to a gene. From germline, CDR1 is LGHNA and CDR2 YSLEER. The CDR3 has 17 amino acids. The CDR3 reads CASSHGTSGASYNEQFF. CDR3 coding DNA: TGCGCCAGCAGCCATGGGACTAGCGGGGCTTCCTACAATGAGCAGTTCTTC.

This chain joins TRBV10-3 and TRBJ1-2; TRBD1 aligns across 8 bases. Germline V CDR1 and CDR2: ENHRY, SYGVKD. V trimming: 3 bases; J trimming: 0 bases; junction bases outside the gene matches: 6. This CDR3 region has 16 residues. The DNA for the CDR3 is TGTGCCATCAGTGATTACGGACAGGGACCTAACTATGGCTACACCTTC. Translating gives CAISDYGQGPNYGYTF.

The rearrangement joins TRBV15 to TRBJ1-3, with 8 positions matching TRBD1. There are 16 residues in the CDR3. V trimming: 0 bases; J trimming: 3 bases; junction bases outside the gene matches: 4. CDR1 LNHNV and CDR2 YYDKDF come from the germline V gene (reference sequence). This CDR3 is CATSRDPGQGGNTIYF. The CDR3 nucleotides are TGTGCCACCAGCAGAGACCCCGGACAGGGTGGAAACACCATATATTTT.

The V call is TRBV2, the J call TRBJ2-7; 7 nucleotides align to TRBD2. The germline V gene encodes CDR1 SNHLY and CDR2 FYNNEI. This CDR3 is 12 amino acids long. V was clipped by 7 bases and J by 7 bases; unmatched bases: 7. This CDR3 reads CASMWAAGEQYF. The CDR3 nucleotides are TGTGCCAGCATGTGGGCAGCGGGAGAGCAGTACTTC. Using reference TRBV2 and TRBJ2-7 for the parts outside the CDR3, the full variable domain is EPEVTQTPSHQVTQMGQEVILRCVPISNHLYFYWYRQILGQKVEFLVSFYNNEISEKSEIFDDQFSVERPDGSNFTLKIRSTKLEDSAMYFCASMWAAGEQYFGPGTRLTVT.

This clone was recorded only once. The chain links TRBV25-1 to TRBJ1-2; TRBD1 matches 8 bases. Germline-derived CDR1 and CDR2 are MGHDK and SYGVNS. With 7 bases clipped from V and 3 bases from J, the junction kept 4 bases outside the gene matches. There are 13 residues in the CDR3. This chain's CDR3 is CASTGQGDYGYTF. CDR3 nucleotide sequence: TGTGCCAGCACAGGACAGGGAGACTATGGCTACACCTTC.

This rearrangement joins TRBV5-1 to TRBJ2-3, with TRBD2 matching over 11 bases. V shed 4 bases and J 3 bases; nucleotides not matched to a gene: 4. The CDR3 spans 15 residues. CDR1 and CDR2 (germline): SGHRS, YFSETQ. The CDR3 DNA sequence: TGCGCCAGCAGCGTTACTAGCGGGGGAACAGATACGCAGTATTTT. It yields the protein CASSVTSGGTDTQYF.

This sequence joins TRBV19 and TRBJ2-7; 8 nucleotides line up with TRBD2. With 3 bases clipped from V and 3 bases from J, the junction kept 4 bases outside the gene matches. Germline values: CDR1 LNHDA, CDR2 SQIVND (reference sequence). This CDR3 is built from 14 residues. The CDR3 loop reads CASSIRSGSYEQYF. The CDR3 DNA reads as TGTGCCAGTAGTATTCGAAGCGGGAGCTACGAGCAGTACTTC.

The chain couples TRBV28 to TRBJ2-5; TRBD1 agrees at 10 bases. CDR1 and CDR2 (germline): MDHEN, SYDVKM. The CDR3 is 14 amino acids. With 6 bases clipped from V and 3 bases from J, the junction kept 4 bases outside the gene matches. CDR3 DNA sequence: TGTGCCAGCAGGACAGGGGGCTGGAAAGAGACCCAGTACTTC. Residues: CASRTGGWKETQYF.

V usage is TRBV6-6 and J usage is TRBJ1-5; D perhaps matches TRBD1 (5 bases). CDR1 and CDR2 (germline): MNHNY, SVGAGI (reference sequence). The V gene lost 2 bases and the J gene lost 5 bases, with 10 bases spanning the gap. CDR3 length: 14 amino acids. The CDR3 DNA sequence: TGTGCCAGCAGTTACATCAGGGTTCATCAGCCCCAGCATTTT. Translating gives CASSYIRVHQPQHF.

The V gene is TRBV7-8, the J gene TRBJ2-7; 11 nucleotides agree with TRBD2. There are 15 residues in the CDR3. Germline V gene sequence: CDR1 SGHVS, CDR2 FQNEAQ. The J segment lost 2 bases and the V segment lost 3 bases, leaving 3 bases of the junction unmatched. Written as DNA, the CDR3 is TGTGCCAGCAGCTTCGGTAGCGGGGGGGCCTACGAGCAGTACTTC. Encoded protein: CASSFGSGGAYEQYF.